Described below is a single T cell receptor beta chain sequence and its context. CDR1 is LGHDT and CDR2 is YNNKEL in the germline V gene (reference sequence). V lost 1 base and J lost 3, with 11 bases in between. This CDR3 region has 15 residues. The sample is drawn from a study of CD8 T cells in Susac syndrome. The sequenced target, TCR beta, came from blood CD8+ and CD4+ T cells. The multiple sclerosis controls consisted of treatment-naive patients with relapsing-remitting disease, either stable or active. TEMRA cells were enriched by FACS, while CD8+ and CD4+ T cells were obtained through a negative isolation that was performed magnetically. Reverse transcription of roughly 0.45 to 1 ug RNA used random hexamers. Across 54 Vbeta and 13 Jbeta, immunoSEQ multiplex PCR amplified TCR beta CDR3. From the immunoSEQ multiplex PCR reads, TCRdb called clonotypes with MiXCR, one entry per CDR3 protein. This sample has approximately 270,000 distinct CDR3 sequences, with just over 90% found just once.

The sequencing sample was made of CD4+ T cells from PBMCs. The sequence came from a human donor with multiple sclerosis. The V and J genes are TRBV3-1 and TRBJ2-3, with TRBD1 as a possible D gene (6 bases). CDR3 in amino acids: CASSQGTGKTDTQYF. CDR3 in DNA: TGTGCCAGCAGCCAAGGTACAGGGAAAACAGATACGCAGTATTTT.